The table lists the clone carrying this T cell receptor (beta chain) with many counts. No antigen is known for it. Germline-derived CDR1 and CDR2 are ENHRY and SYGVKD. Trimming stripped 3 bases from V and 6 bases from J, with 12 bases between. The CDR3 consists of 14 residues. Amplification yielded TCR beta CDR3 regions, with RNA transcripts as the source. A first-round RT-PCR of the TCR CDR3 used the HTBI primer set. A single record per CDR3 protein comes from TCRdb applying MiXCR to the multiplex PCR reads. This repertoire shows approximately 58,000 distinct CDR3 sequences, about 50% found once; its top ten account for about an eighth. The study included ophthalmopathy patients with Clinical Activity Score at least 3, NOSPECS grade at least 4 and duration under 3 months. This sample is drawn from a study of T cells in Graves' hyperthyroidism and ophthalmopathy. Findings and caveats of the study: It was a median around 6 months before onset that the model predicted ophthalmopathy.

This chain joins TRBV10-3 and TRBJ2-1; D gene ambiguous. The source of this sequence is a woman between 25 and 40 years old with Graves' ophthalmopathy. The sample was blood. The CDR3 bases are TGTGCCATCAGTGACTACTTAACCGGCAATGAGCAGTTCTTC. Translating gives CAISDYLTGNEQFF.